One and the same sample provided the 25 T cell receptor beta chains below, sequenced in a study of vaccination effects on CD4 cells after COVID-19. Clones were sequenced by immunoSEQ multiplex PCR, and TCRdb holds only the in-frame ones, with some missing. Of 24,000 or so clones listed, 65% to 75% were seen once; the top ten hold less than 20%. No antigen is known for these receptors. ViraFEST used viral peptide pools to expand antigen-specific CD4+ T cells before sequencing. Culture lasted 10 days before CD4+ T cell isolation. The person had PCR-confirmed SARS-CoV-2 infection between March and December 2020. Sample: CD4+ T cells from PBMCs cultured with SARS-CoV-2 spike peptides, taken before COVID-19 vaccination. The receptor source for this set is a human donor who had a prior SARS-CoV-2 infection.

The CDR3 DNA is TGTGCCTGGAGGTCCCCCGGGACAGGGGTCGAAAAACTGTTTTTT. Encoded protein: CAWRSPGTGVEKLFF. The chain links TRBV30 to TRBJ1-4; TRBD1 agrees at 10 bases. The CDR3 sequence is 15 residues long. The ends lost 3 bases at V and 8 bases at J; junction bases unmatched: 9. In germline, CDR1 is GTSNPN, CDR2 SVGIG (reference sequence). Based on the CDR3 plus reference TRBV30 and TRBJ1-4, the full variable domain is SQTIHQWPATLVQPVGSPLSLECTVEGTSNPNLYWYRQAAGRGLQLLFYSVGIGQISSEVPQNLSASRPQDRQFILSSKKLLLSDSGFYLCAWRSPGTGVEKLFFGSGTQLSVL.

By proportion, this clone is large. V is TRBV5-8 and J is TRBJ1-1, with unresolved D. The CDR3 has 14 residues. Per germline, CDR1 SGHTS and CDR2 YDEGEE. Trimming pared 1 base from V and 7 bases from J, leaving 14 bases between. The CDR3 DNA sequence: TGTGCCAGCAGCTTGCAGGACCGGGAGAGTGAAGCTTTCTTT. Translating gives CASSLQDRESEAFF.

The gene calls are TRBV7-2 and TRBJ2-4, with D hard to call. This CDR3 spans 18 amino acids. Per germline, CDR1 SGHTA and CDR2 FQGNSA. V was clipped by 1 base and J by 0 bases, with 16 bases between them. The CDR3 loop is CASSLGPRGRLAKNIQYF. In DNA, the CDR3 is TGTGCCAGCAGCTTAGGACCGCGAGGCAGACTAGCCAAAAACATTCAGTACTTC. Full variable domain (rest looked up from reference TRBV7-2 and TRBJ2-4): GAGVSQSPSNKVTEKGKDVELRCDPISGHTALYWYRQSLGQGLEFLIYFQGNSAPDKSGLPSDRFSAERTGGSVSTLTIQRTQQEDSAVYLCASSLGPRGRLAKNIQYFGAGTRLSVL.

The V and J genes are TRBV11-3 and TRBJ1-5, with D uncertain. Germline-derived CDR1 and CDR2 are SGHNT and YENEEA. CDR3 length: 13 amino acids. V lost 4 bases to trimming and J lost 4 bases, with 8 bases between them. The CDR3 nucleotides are TGTGCCAGCAGCTCTACAGTGAATCAGCCCCAGCATTTT. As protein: CASSSTVNQPQHF.

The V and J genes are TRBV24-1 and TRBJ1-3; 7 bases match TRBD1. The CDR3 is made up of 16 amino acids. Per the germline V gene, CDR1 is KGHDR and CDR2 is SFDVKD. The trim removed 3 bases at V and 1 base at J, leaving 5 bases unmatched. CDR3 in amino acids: CATSDPPTGSGNTIYF. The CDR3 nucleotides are TGTGCCACCAGTGATCCGCCGACAGGGTCTGGAAACACCATATATTTT.

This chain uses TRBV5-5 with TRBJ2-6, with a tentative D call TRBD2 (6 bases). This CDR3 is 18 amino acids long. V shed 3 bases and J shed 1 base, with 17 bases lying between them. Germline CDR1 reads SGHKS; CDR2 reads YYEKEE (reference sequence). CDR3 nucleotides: TGTGCCAGCAGCTCCTCCTGGGCAGCGGGTTCTGGGGCCAACGTCCTGACTTTC. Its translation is CASSSSWAAGSGANVLTF.

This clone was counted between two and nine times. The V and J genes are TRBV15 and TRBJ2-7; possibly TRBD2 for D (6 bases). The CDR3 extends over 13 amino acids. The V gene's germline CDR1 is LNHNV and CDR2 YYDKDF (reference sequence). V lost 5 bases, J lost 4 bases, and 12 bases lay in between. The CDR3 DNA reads TGTGCCACCAGCCCGGGGGTCCCTTACGAGCAGTACTTC. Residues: CATSPGVPYEQYF.

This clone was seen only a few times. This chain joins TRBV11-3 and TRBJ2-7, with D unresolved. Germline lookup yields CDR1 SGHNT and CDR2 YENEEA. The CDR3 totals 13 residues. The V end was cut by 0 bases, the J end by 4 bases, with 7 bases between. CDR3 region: CASSLDKNYEQYF. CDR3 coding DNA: TGTGCCAGCAGCTTAGATAAGAATTACGAGCAGTACTTC.

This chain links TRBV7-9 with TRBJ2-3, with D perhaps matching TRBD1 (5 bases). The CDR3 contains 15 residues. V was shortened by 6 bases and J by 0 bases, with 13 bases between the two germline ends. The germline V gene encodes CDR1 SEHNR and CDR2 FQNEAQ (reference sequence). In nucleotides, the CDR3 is TGTGCCAGCAGTCGAATCAGGGCCAGCACAGATACGCAGTATTTT. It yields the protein CASSRIRASTDTQYF.

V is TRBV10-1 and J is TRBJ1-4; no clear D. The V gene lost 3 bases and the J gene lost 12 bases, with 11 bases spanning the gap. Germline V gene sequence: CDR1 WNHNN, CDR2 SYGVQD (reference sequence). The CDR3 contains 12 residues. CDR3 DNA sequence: TGCGCCAGCAGTGACCTCGTTGGGGAACTGTTTTTT. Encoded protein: CASSDLVGELFF.

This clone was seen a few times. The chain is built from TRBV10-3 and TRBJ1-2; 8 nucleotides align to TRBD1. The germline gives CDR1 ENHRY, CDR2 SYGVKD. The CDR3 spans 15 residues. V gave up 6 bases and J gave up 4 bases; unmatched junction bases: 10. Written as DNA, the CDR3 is TGTGCCATCAGCAACTACAGGGGGGAAGGCTATGGCTACACCTTC. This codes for CAISNYRGEGYGYTF.

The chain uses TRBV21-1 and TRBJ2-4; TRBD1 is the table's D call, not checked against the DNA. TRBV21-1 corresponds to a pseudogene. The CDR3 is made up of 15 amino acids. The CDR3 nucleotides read TGTGCCAGGAGGACAGGGGGCCGGGCCAAAAACATTCAGTACTTC. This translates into CARRTGGRAKNIQYF.

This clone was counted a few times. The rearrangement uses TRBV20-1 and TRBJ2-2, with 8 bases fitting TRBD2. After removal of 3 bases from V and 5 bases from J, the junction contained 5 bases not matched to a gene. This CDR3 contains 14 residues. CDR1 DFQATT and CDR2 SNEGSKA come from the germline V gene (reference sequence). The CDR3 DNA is TGCAGTGCTAGTACTAGCGGAGGAACCGGGGAGCTGTTTTTT. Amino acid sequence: CSASTSGGTGELFF.

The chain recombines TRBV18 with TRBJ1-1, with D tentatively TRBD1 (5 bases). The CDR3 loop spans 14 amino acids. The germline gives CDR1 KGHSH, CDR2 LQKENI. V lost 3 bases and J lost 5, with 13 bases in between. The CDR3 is CASSPAMTVTEAFF. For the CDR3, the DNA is TGTGCCAGCTCACCTGCGATGACAGTGACTGAAGCTTTCTTT.

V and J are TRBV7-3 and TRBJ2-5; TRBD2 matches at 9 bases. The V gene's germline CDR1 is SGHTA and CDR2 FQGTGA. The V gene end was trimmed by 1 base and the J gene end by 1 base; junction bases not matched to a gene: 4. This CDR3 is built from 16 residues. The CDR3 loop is CASSLMAGGPQETQYF. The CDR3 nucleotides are TGTGCCAGCAGCTTAATGGCGGGGGGGCCCCAAGAGACCCAGTACTTC.

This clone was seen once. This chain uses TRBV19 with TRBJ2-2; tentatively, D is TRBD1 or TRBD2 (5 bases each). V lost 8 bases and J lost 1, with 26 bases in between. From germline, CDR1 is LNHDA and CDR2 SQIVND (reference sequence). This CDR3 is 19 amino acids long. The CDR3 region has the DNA TGTGCCAGTTCCAAATGGGGGAGTAGGGTCTCCAAGAACACCGGGGAGCTGTTTTTT. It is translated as CASSKWGSRVSKNTGELFF.

In nucleotides, the CDR3 is TGTGCCAGCAGACTACAGGGCTATGGCTACACCTTC. Translated, it gives CASRLQGYGYTF. This chain uses TRBV28 with TRBJ1-2, with D maybe TRBD1 (6 bases). Germline loops: CDR1 MDHEN, CDR2 SYDVKM. V was trimmed by 6 bases and J by 4 bases, leaving 9 bases between them. The CDR3 has 12 amino acids.

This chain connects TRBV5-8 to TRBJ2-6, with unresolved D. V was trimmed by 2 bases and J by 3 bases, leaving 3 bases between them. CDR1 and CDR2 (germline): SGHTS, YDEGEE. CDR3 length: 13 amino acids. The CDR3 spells CASSFSGANVLTF. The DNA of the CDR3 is TGTGCCAGCAGCTTCAGTGGGGCCAACGTCCTGACTTTC. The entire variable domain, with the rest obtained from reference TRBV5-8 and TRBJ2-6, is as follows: EAGVTQSPTHLIKTRGQQATLRCSPISGHTSVYWYQQALGLGLQFLLWYDEGEERNRGNFPPRFSGRQFPNYSSELNVNALELEDSALYLCASSFSGANVLTFGAGSRLTVL.

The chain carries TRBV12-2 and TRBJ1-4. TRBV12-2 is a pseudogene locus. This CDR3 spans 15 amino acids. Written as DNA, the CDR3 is TGTGCAAGTCGGGGCCGGGGCCCAACTAATGAAAAACTGTTTTTT. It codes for CASRGRGPTNEKLFF.

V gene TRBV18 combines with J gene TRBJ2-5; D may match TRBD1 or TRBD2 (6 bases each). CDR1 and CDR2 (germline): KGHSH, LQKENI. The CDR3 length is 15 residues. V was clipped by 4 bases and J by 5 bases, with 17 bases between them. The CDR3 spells CASSLPGQGRETQYF. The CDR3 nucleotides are TGTGCCAGCTCACTACCCGGCCAGGGGAGGGAGACCCAGTACTTC.

The CDR3 coding sequence is TGTGCCAGCAGCTTAGACAGTTTGCAGCCCCAGCATTTT. Translated, it gives CASSLDSLQPQHF. The chain is built from TRBV7-3 and TRBJ1-5; tentative D call: TRBD1 (5 bases). The CDR3 runs 13 residues. V shed 2 bases and J shed 7 bases, with 9 bases lying between them. CDR1 is SGHTA, CDR2 FQGTGA, per germline.

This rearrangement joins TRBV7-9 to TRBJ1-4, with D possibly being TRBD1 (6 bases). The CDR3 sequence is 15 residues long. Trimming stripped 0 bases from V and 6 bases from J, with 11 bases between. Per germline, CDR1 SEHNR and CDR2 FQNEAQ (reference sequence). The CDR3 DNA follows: TGTGCCAGCAGCTTAGCCTCAGGGGCATATGAAAAACTGTTTTTT. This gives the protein CASSLASGAYEKLFF.

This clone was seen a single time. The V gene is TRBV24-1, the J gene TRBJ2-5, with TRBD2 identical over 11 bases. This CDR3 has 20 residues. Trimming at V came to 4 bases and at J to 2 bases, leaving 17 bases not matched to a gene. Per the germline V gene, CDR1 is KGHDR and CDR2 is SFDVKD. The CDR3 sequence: CATSDPVQGAGTSGQETQYF. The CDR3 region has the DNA TGTGCCACCAGTGACCCTGTACAGGGGGCCGGGACTAGCGGACAAGAGACCCAGTACTTC.

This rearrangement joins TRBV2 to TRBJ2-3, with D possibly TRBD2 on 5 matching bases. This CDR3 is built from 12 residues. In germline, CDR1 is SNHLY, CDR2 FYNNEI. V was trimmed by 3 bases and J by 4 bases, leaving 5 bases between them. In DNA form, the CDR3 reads TGTGCCAGCAGTGAGAGGGCAGATACGCAGTATTTT. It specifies CASSERADTQYF. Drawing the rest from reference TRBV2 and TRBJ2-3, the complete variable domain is EPEVTQTPSHQVTQMGQEVILRCVPISNHLYFYWYRQILGQKVEFLVSFYNNEISEKSEIFDDQFSVERPDGSNFTLKIRSTKLEDSAMYFCASSERADTQYFGPGTRLTVL.

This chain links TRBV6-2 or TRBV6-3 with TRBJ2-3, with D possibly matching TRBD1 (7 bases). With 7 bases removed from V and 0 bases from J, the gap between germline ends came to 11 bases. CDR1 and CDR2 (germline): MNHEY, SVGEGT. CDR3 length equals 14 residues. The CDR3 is CASTPGGSTDTQYF. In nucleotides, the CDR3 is TGTGCCAGCACCCCAGGGGGGAGCACAGATACGCAGTATTTT.